This T cell receptor (beta chain) was retrieved from a study of T cells in Graves' hyperthyroidism and ophthalmopathy (dated by TCRdb to about 2019). Notes on the research overall: Peripheral blood was collected at initial diagnosis, before any treatment. After sampling, hyperthyroidism patients received methimazole starting at 30 mg daily, and ophthalmopathy patients received high-dose intravenous methylprednisolone. Prospective prediction of ophthalmopathy was tested in an independent validation cohort of approximately 19 hyperthyroidism patients and around 16 patients who later progressed to ophthalmopathy. The study also compared thyroid tissue and blood T-cell repertoires from several Graves' hyperthyroidism patients. The paper describes TCR Vbeta CDR3 sequencing of fewer than 150 peripheral blood samples, made up of approximately 40 ophthalmopathy patients, 70 to 75 hyperthyroidism patients and 17 progressor patients. For training and testing, the approximately 97 patients in the discovery cohort were randomly divided in a 7:3 ratio. A discovery cohort of about a hundred patients, about 43 with Graves' ophthalmopathy and approximately 57 with stable Graves' hyperthyroidism, was used to find distinguishing TCR V-J signatures. Results and caveats for the whole study, not just this receptor: Most expanded thyroid clonotypes (frequency above 0.001) were also found in blood, which suggests that blood repertoires may mirror thyroid immune responses. During validation, the model predicted progression to ophthalmopathy a median of around six months ahead of onset, with almost 71% sensitivity and roughly 72% specificity. No statistical method was used to fix the sample size in advance, and group allocation was not hidden from the investigators. Ophthalmopathy was separated from stable hyperthyroidism by a 13 V-J signature model, with 87.88% sensitivity and just over 81% specificity obtained in cross-validation and 80%/75% obtained in testing.

Ophthalmopathy patients had moderately to severely active disease, with a Clinical Activity Score of 3 or more, a NOSPECS grade of 4 or more, and a disease duration of less than 3 months. Exclusion was applied to patients with uncontrolled infections, other autoimmune diseases, pregnancy or lactation. Clinical symptoms, serum thyroxine and TRAb, thyroid ultrasound, and orbital computed tomography formed the basis for the diagnoses. PBMCs were isolated from roughly 10 ml of fresh peripheral blood by Ficoll-Paque density gradient centrifugation. Total RNA was extracted using Trizol reagent, and RNA quality was assessed on an Agilent 2100 Bioanalyzer. This clonotype has a handful of counts. Its target antigen remains unknown. Per-base quality was not reported, and no clone a single base away is much larger than it. The TCR beta CDR3 regions were amplified from RNA transcripts. A first-round RT-PCR of the TCR CDR3 used the HTBI primer set with the Qiagen OneStep RT-PCR kit. The libraries were constructed in a second round of multiplex PCR and then size-selected and purified. Paired-end sequencing of the libraries was performed with 100 bp reads on an Illumina HiSeq2000. On the study's bioinformatics: SOAPnuke was used to process the raw data, with reads discarded if the reads contained adapters or uncalled bases, had a mean Phred below 15, or lacked an exact constant-primer or identifier match. High-quality paired reads were merged using COPE v1.2.5, and each unique nucleotide sequence was defined as a clonotype. MiTCR v1.1 was used to align clonotypes to the IMGT TRBV, TRBD and TRBJ reference segments. The analysis was restricted to V-J combinations with a frequency above 0.0001, which together covered 99% to 99.2% of the repertoires. A TCS score was defined as the ratio of F50 (clonal expansion) to E x V (chaos), with BLOSUM62-based TCRdist applied between CDR3 peptides within each V-J. Welch's t-statistics and random forest reduced roughly 530 V-J features to 10 to 15, which were used in a naive Bayes classifier (R e1071). TCRdb handled the public reads itself, with Q25 trimming in fastp and clone calling in MiXCR, and kept productive beta chains. A single entry per CDR3 protein holds the most common genes and DNA from its merged rows. These V and J calls derive from TCRdb rather than the authors' analysis. The table for this sample lists hundreds of thousands of distinct CDR3 sequences; about 20% of them were counted only once. Around a third of the sample comes from the top ten.

The sample was blood. The source of this sequence is a man younger than 40 with Graves' ophthalmopathy.

The CDR3 has the sequence CATNTELGQYEQYF. The DNA sequence is given as TGTGCCACCAACACGGAGCTAGGCCAGTACGAGCAGTACTTC. Recombination connected TRBV15 to TRBJ2-7; no confident D gene assignment can be made. The V and J ends are trimmed by 7 bases and 4 bases, leaving 17 bases between them. CDR1 LNHNV and CDR2 YYDKDF were looked up in the germline V gene (reference sequence). The CDR3 runs 14 amino acids, cysteine and phenylalanine included. Solely the CDR3 DNA is kept, with 42 bases framed from the first base.